One TCR beta chain is described in this entry. The target antigen is unknown. The record originates from a study of OX40 agonist ivuxolimab in advanced cancers. The overall study: Prior anti-PD-1, anti-PD-L1 or anti-CTLA-4 therapy did not bar entry, and approximately 40% had some. Regarding the study as a whole: On average, CD8+ T cells had more expanded clones than CD4+. Clonal expansion from baseline to week 6 occurred in both CD4+ and CD8+ T cells.

V lost 0 bases and J 6 bases, leaving 6 bases between the germline ends. The CDR3 consists of 12 residues. From germline, CDR1 is SGHNT and CDR2 YYREEE (reference sequence). Repertoires were generated with immunoSEQ multiplex PCR, while TCRdb's copy carries only in-frame clones and drops some. The table shows 60,000 to 85,000 clones, with 70% to 90% occurring only once. The clonotype comes from an adult with an advanced solid tumor such as melanoma, head and neck, liver or kidney cancer. Here the sequenced sample was CD4+ or CD8+ T cells sorted from blood, taken in a trial of the OX40 agonist ivuxolimab. This chain links TRBV5-4 with TRBJ1-2, with D unclear. The chain's CDR3 is CASSLEEDGYTF. The CDR3 coding sequence is TGTGCCAGCAGCTTGGAGGAGGATGGCTACACCTTC.